A single sample is the source of the 2 T cell receptor beta chains below, sequenced in a study of T-cell reconstitution after alpha-beta-depleted transplantation in children. Preparing the TCRbeta library involved the use of unique molecular identifiers. MiXCR, applied by TCRdb to the PCR reads, yields one record per CDR3 protein. The data contain about 1,000,000 distinct CDR3 sequences, about 29% of them seen just once; the ten biggest clones take up 28%. The sequencing used PBMCs, mostly from graft donor cells, collected 360 days after TCRalphabeta/CD19-depleted stem cell transplant. These receptors all stem from a boy under three years old who had a stem cell transplant for SCID, so the T cells may come from the graft donor.

This clonotype turned up a few times. The chain employs TRBV9 and TRBJ2-2, with 8 bases fitting TRBD2. Germline loops: CDR1 SGDLS, CDR2 YYNGEE. This CDR3 has 15 amino acids. Trimming took 1 base from V and 6 from J; bases not matched to a gene: 5. This CDR3 reads CASSVLAGGPGELFF. The CDR3 nucleotides read TGTGCCAGCAGCGTATTGGCGGGGGGCCCCGGGGAGCTGTTTTTT.

The V call is TRBV11-1, the J call TRBJ2-7; D may be TRBD2 (6 bases). Trimming took 5 bases from V and 3 from J, leaving 17 bases between them. The CDR3 has 15 residues. The germline CDR1 and CDR2 sequences are SGHAT and FQDESV (reference sequence). The CDR3 DNA reads as TGTGCCAGCAGCCGAGGCGGCGGGGTCTACTACGAGCAGTACTTC. This gives the protein CASSRGGGVYYEQYF.